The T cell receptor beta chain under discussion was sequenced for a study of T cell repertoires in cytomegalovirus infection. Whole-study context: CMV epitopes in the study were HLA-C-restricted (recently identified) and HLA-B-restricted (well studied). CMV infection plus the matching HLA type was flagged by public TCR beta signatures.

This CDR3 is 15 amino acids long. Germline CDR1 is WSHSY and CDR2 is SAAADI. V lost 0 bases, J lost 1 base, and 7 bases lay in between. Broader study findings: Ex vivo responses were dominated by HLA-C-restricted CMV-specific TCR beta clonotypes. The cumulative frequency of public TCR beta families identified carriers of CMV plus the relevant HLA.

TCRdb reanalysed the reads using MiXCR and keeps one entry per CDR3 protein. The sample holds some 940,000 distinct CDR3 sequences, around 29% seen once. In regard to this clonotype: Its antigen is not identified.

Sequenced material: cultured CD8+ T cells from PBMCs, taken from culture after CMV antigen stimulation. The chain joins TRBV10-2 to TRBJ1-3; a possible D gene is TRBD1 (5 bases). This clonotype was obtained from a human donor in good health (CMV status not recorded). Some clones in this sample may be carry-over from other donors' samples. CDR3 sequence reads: CASSESSGSGNTIYF. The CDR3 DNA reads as TGCGCCAGCAGTGAGTCATCAGGGTCTGGAAACACCATATATTTT.